The 15 T cell receptor beta chains reported below all come from one sample, sequenced in a study of CD8+ T cells in alopecia areata. Reverse transcribed after extraction, RNA yielded cDNA as the sequencing template. Data came from immunoSEQ multiplex PCR; TCRdb stores just in-frame clones and leaves some out. Of 55,000 to 70,000 clones listed, under 55% are singletons. This specimen consisted of CD8+ T cells sorted from blood, obtained at week 0. The receptors originated from a human donor with alopecia areata.

The J gene is TRBJ2-1, the V gene TRBV2; D gene unclear. The germline V gene has CDR1 SNHLY and CDR2 FYNNEI. V lost 6 bases to trimming and J lost 0 bases, with 9 bases between them. CDR3 length: 14 amino acids. The CDR3 DNA sequence: TGTGCCAGCAGCGGATCTGACTCCTACAATGAGCAGTTCTTC. Translation: CASSGSDSYNEQFF.

This chain joins TRBV5-6 and TRBJ2-4, with 7 bases matching TRBD1. This CDR3 is 16 amino acids long. The J segment lost 0 bases and the V segment lost 3 bases, leaving 6 bases of the junction unmatched. Germline V gene lookup returns CDR1 SGHDT and CDR2 YYEEEE. CDR3 in DNA: TGTGCCAGCAGCTGTGAAGGGGGCGAAGCCAAAAACATTCAGTACTTC. Protein sequence: CASSCEGGEAKNIQYF. The whole variable domain, filled in from reference TRBV5-6 and TRBJ2-4, reads DAGVTQSPTHLIKTRGQQVTLRCSPKSGHDTVSWYQQALGQGPQFIFQYYEEEERQRGNFPDRFSGHQFPNYSSELNVNALLLGDSALYLCASSCEGGEAKNIQYFGAGTRLSVL.

This clone was counted only a few times. The chain has TRBV29-1 and TRBJ2-6; no clear D. The CDR3 has 11 amino acids. The V end was cut by 7 bases, the J end by 7 bases, with 8 bases between. Per germline, CDR1 SQVTM and CDR2 ANQGSEA. The CDR3 DNA is TGCAGCGCCATCGGTGCCAACGTCCTGACTTTC. Protein: CSAIGANVLTF.

This clone was counted between two and nine times. The V call is TRBV28, the J call TRBJ2-3; D is possibly TRBD2 (7 bases). The V gene lost 2 bases and the J gene lost 4 bases, with 10 bases spanning the gap. The CDR3 length is 14 residues. Germline V lookup: CDR1 MDHEN, CDR2 SYDVKM. The CDR3 region has the DNA TGTGCCAGCAGTTTAAGGCGGGGGCCAGATACGCAGTATTTT. Its protein product is CASSLRRGPDTQYF.

This clone was seen at least ten times. This chain links TRBV29-1 with TRBJ2-1; TRBD2 might be the D (5 bases). The ends were cut back, 3 bases at V and 1 base at J, with 10 bases in the middle. Germline V gene lookup returns CDR1 SQVTM and CDR2 ANQGSEA. This CDR3 has 14 residues. The CDR3 is CSVERRTSYNEQFF. The CDR3 DNA follows: TGCAGCGTTGAGCGGAGGACTTCCTACAATGAGCAGTTCTTC.

This clone has only a few counts. The rearrangement links TRBV29-1 to TRBJ2-3, with D perhaps given as TRBD1 or TRBD2 (6 bases each). Germline values: CDR1 SQVTM, CDR2 ANQGSEA. The V end lost 6 bases, the J end lost 7 bases, and 23 bases lay between the germline ends. CDR3 size: 15 residues. The CDR3 sequence is CSVEGRDTSINTQYF. DNA of the CDR3: TGCAGCGTGGAGGGTCGGGACACCTCGATAAATACGCAGTATTTT.

The rearrangement joins TRBV9 to TRBJ2-1; 13 bases are a match to TRBD2. V gave up 3 bases and J gave up 8 bases; unmatched junction bases: 5. CDR1 and CDR2 (germline): SGDLS, YYNGEE. The CDR3 runs to 15 residues. The CDR3 reads CASSATSGRGDEQFF. The CDR3 DNA sequence: TGTGCCAGCAGCGCCACTAGCGGGAGGGGGGATGAGCAGTTCTTC.

This sequence joins TRBV7-9 and TRBJ1-2, with D tentatively TRBD1 (5 bases). The CDR3 is 14 amino acids. V was trimmed by 7 bases and J by 4 bases, leaving 16 bases between them. Germline V CDR1 and CDR2: SEHNR, FQNEAQ (reference sequence). CDR3 sequence (DNA): TGTGCCAGCACCTTTCAACAGGAACCCTATGGCTACACCTTC. Its translation is CASTFQQEPYGYTF.

This clone was seen only once. This rearrangement joins TRBV18 to TRBJ2-5, with D unclear. This CDR3 has 13 residues. V was pared by 3 bases and J by 0 bases, with 5 bases between. Germline V gene data show CDR1 as KGHSH and CDR2 as LQKENI. In nucleotides, the CDR3 is TGTGCCAGCTCACCGCCGGACCAAGAGACCCAGTACTTC. This translates into CASSPPDQETQYF.

The CDR3 nucleotides read TGTGCCAGCAGCTTAGGACGCGATGAGCAGTTCTTC. Amino acids: CASSLGRDEQFF. The chain combines TRBV7-2 with TRBJ2-1; D not resolved. This CDR3 spans 12 amino acids. The V end was cut by 1 base, the J end by 8 bases, with 6 bases between. Germline-derived CDR1 and CDR2 are SGHTA and FQGNSA.

This clone was observed a handful of times. The chain uses TRBV7-9 and TRBJ2-7; 7 bases fit TRBD1. The CDR3 has 14 residues. Germline V gene lookup returns CDR1 SEHNR and CDR2 FQNEAQ (reference sequence). V was clipped by 4 bases and J by 3 bases; unmatched bases: 6. This CDR3 is CASSSWDRGYEQYF. CDR3 DNA sequence: TGTGCCAGCAGCTCATGGGACAGAGGCTACGAGCAGTACTTC.

The V gene is TRBV6-5, the J gene TRBJ1-4; D is unclear. Germline V gene data show CDR1 as MNHEY and CDR2 as SVGAGI. The CDR3 covers 14 residues. Trimming pared 5 bases from V and 8 bases from J, leaving 15 bases between. This chain's CDR3 is CASSEWRTAEKLFF. The CDR3 DNA follows: TGTGCCAGCAGTGAATGGAGGACCGCAGAAAAACTGTTTTTT.

The chain is built from TRBV11-2 and TRBJ2-5, with 10 bases lining up with TRBD2. Germline V gene sequence: CDR1 SGHAT, CDR2 FQNNGV. The J segment lost 3 bases and the V segment lost 1 base, leaving 11 bases of the junction unmatched. The CDR3 spans 18 residues. The CDR3 protein is CASSLAVASGSREETQYF. The CDR3, as DNA: TGTGCCAGCAGCTTAGCGGTGGCTAGCGGGAGTAGAGAAGAGACCCAGTACTTC.

This rearrangement joins TRBV6-5 to TRBJ2-3, with 11 bases matching TRBD1. With 6 bases clipped from V and 6 bases from J, the junction kept 8 bases outside the gene matches. This CDR3 has 15 residues. Germline V gene lookup returns CDR1 MNHEY and CDR2 SVGAGI. The CDR3 spells CASSPPGQGVDTQYF. The CDR3 DNA sequence: TGTGCCAGCAGCCCCCCGGGACAGGGGGTGGATACGCAGTATTTT.

A few counts support this clone. The chain has TRBV29-1 and TRBJ2-7, with a possible D match to TRBD2 (7 bases). Trimming removed 7 bases at V and 3 bases at J, with 22 bases between. CDR1 and CDR2 from the germline V gene are SQVTM and ANQGSEA. This CDR3 comprises 15 residues. The DNA of the CDR3 is TGCAGCGCCCGGGGGGCCCAACCCAAACTCTACGAGCAGTACTTC. Translating it yields CSARGAQPKLYEQYF.